The 6 T cell receptor beta chains below come from one sample, sequenced in a study of blood T cell repertoires in COVID-19. Libraries were prepared by immunoSEQ multiplex PCR; TCRdb keeps only in-frame clonotypes and omits some of them. The sample yields just over 250,000 clones, 88% seen once. The sequenced sample consisted of peripheral blood. These receptors all come from a man aged 60-69 years who had recovered from COVID-19.

J is TRBJ1-1 and V is TRBV5-1; a possible D gene is TRBD1 (6 bases). Per the germline V gene, CDR1 is SGHRS and CDR2 is YFSETQ. V lost 4 bases and J 6 bases, leaving 19 bases between the germline ends. This CDR3 has 15 residues. This CDR3 reads CASSTADLQGAEAFF. The CDR3 coding sequence is TGCGCCAGCAGCACGGCAGACCTACAGGGCGCTGAAGCTTTCTTT.

This chain uses TRBV4-2 with TRBJ2-2; 13 bases fit TRBD2. CDR1 is LGHNA and CDR2 is YNFKEQ in the germline V gene. There are 17 residues in the CDR3. With 3 bases clipped from V and 8 bases from J, the junction kept 9 bases outside the gene matches. The CDR3 here is CASSHNPGLAGAGELFF. The CDR3 coding sequence is TGTGCCAGCAGCCACAACCCAGGACTAGCGGGGGCTGGGGAGCTGTTTTTT.

This sequence joins TRBV19 and TRBJ1-2; 7 bases are shared with TRBD1. The CDR3 length is 15 residues. CDR1 and CDR2 (germline): LNHDA, SQIVND (reference sequence). The V and J ends lost 4 bases and 10 bases, in that order; junction bases with no gene match: 15. CDR3 nucleotide sequence: TGTGCCAGTAGTACCCCTACACAGGGGATGCCTTCCTACACCTTC. Translating gives CASSTPTQGMPSYTF.

This chain links TRBV5-6 with TRBJ1-1; D unresolved. Germline V gene data show CDR1 as SGHDT and CDR2 as YYEEEE. The CDR3 runs to 12 residues. Deletions cut 0 bases from V and 5 bases from J, with 5 bases between. The CDR3 sequence is CASSLGRTEAFF. CDR3 nucleotides: TGTGCCAGCAGCTTGGGCCGGACTGAAGCTTTCTTT.

V usage is TRBV19 and J usage is TRBJ2-3, with a weak D call TRBD1 (7 bases). Trimming took off 4 bases at V and 6 bases at J, with 14 bases between the two ends. The CDR3 is 14 residues long. Germline values: CDR1 LNHDA, CDR2 SQIVND (reference sequence). The CDR3 loop reads CASSNRGLRDTQYF. DNA for the CDR3: TGTGCCAGTAGTAACAGGGGACTCAGGGATACGCAGTATTTT.

As DNA, the CDR3 is TGTGCCAGCAGCGTAGCTACAAGGACAGGCACTGAAGCTTTCTTT. Its translation is CASSVATRTGTEAFF. The chain couples TRBV9 to TRBJ1-1, with TRBD1 matching over 7 bases. The CDR3 contains 15 residues. Trimming took 0 bases from V and 4 from J; bases not matched to a gene: 6. Germline assignment: CDR1 SGDLS and CDR2 YYNGEE.